A selection of T cell receptor beta chains follows, all from one sample in a study of T cell responses to AZD1222 COVID-19 vaccine. Some clones are missing from TCRdb's copy, which holds only in-frame ones; the method was immunoSEQ multiplex PCR. The profile covers about 110,000 clones, with roughly 90% appearing a single time and around 1.2% taken by the ten largest. Sequencing used peripheral blood, obtained on day 0 of AZD1222 vaccination. The receptors derive from an adult in good health. Each CDR3 is given with its conserved first and last residue. Fields, in order: D gene, clone size, V gene, J gene, CDR3 DNA, CDR3 protein. The D gene is left open where the match is weak. Clone size is stated in some rows and not others, as once, few, many or a class when expanded.

d_gene: -
abundance: -
v_gene: TRBV12-3/TRBV12-4
j_gene: TRBJ1-3
CDR3nt: TGTGCCAGCAGTCTCACCGCTGGAAACACCATATATTTT
CDR3aa: CASSLTAGNTIYF

d_gene: -
abundance: -
v_gene: TRBV4-1
j_gene: TRBJ2-3
CDR3nt: TGCGCCAGCAGCCAAGACACAGGGAGGGATACGCAGTATTTT
CDR3aa: CASSQDTGRDTQYF

d_gene: -
abundance: -
v_gene: TRBV11-3
j_gene: TRBJ1-6
CDR3nt: TGTGCCAGCAGCTTTGACAGGTTAAATTCACCCCTCCACTTT
CDR3aa: CASSFDRLNSPLHF

d_gene: -
abundance: -
v_gene: TRBV2
j_gene: TRBJ2-2
CDR3nt: TGTGCCAGCAGTATATCCGGGGGTCGTTTCGACACCGGGGAGCTGTTTTTT
CDR3aa: CASSISGGRFDTGELFF

d_gene: -
abundance: once
v_gene: TRBV5-1
j_gene: TRBJ2-2
CDR3nt: TGCGCCAGCAGCTTGGATGACTTGAACACCGGGGAGCTGTTTTTT
CDR3aa: CASSLDDLNTGELFF

d_gene: TRBD1
abundance: -
v_gene: TRBV30
j_gene: TRBJ1-6
CDR3nt: TGTGCCTCCCAATGGACAGGGGAAGGTTCACCCCTCCACTTT
CDR3aa: CASQWTGEGSPLHF

d_gene: -
abundance: once
v_gene: TRBV11-2
j_gene: TRBJ1-1
CDR3nt: TGTGCCAGCAGCTTGGGGGCTCTCGGGACTGAAGCTTTCTTT
CDR3aa: CASSLGALGTEAFF

d_gene: -
abundance: few
v_gene: TRBV20-1
j_gene: TRBJ2-4
CDR3nt: TGCAGTGTGCCCCACTGGAACATTCAGTACTTC
CDR3aa: CSVPHWNIQYF

d_gene: -
abundance: -
v_gene: TRBV5-8
j_gene: TRBJ1-5
CDR3nt: TGTGCCAGCAGCTTCGACAATCAGCCCCAGCATTTT
CDR3aa: CASSFDNQPQHF

d_gene: TRBD2
abundance: -
v_gene: TRBV28
j_gene: TRBJ2-3
CDR3nt: TGTGCCAGCAGTTTCCCGGGGACTAGCGGGATCAGCACAGATACGCAGTATTTT
CDR3aa: CASSFPGTSGISTDTQYF

d_gene: TRBD1
abundance: -
v_gene: TRBV19
j_gene: TRBJ1-6
CDR3nt: TGTGCCAGTAGTATAACAGGGGCTAATTCACCCCTCCACTTT
CDR3aa: CASSITGANSPLHF

d_gene: TRBD1
abundance: -
v_gene: TRBV6-2/TRBV6-3
j_gene: TRBJ1-2
CDR3nt: TGTGCCAGCAGTTGGGACAGGGTCTATGGCTACACCTTC
CDR3aa: CASSWDRVYGYTF

d_gene: -
abundance: -
v_gene: TRBV7-9
j_gene: TRBJ2-3
CDR3nt: TGTGCCAGCAGTTCCCAAGGGGGTAAGGGTACGCAGTATTTT
CDR3aa: CASSSQGGKGTQYF

d_gene: -
abundance: -
v_gene: TRBV6-5
j_gene: TRBJ1-6
CDR3nt: TGTGCCAGCAGTTACTCGACTGGGTATAATTCACCCCTCCACTTT
CDR3aa: CASSYSTGYNSPLHF

d_gene: -
abundance: once
v_gene: TRBV10-3
j_gene: TRBJ2-1
CDR3nt: TGTGCCATCAGTGAGTCAGGCGGGGTGGATGAGCAGTTCTTC
CDR3aa: CAISESGGVDEQFF

d_gene: -
abundance: -
v_gene: TRBV23-1
j_gene: TRBJ1-5
CDR3nt: TGCGCCACCCTTCCTAGGCTACTGAATAGCAATCAGCCCCAGCATTTT
CDR3aa: CATLPRLLNSNQPQHF

d_gene: TRBD2
abundance: once
v_gene: TRBV2
j_gene: TRBJ2-5
CDR3nt: TGTGCCAGCAGTCCTAGCGGGGGGGCCGAGGAGACCCAGTACTTC
CDR3aa: CASSPSGGAEETQYF

d_gene: -
abundance: -
v_gene: TRBV7-2
j_gene: TRBJ1-2
CDR3nt: TGTGCCAGCAGCTTTCCCATGGGGGGGGTTGGCTACACCTTC
CDR3aa: CASSFPMGGVGYTF

d_gene: -
abundance: -
v_gene: TRBV19
j_gene: TRBJ2-5
CDR3nt: TGTGCCAGTAGTCGACAGTACCAAGAGACCCAGTACTTC
CDR3aa: CASSRQYQETQYF

d_gene: -
abundance: -
v_gene: TRBV6-2/TRBV6-3
j_gene: TRBJ2-4
CDR3nt: TGTGCCAGCAGTTACACAAGGGGAGAGGGCAAAAACATTCAGTACTTC
CDR3aa: CASSYTRGEGKNIQYF

d_gene: TRBD2
abundance: -
v_gene: TRBV4-1
j_gene: TRBJ2-1
CDR3nt: TGCGCCAGCAGCCCAGAGGTGGGAGGGGTTGGACCCAACAATGAGCAGTTCTTC
CDR3aa: CASSPEVGGVGPNNEQFF

d_gene: -
abundance: -
v_gene: TRBV18
j_gene: TRBJ1-2
CDR3nt: TGTGCCAGCTCACCGCAAAGGGCGCTGTATGGCTACACCTTC
CDR3aa: CASSPQRALYGYTF

d_gene: -
abundance: once
v_gene: TRBV25-1
j_gene: TRBJ1-2
CDR3nt: TGTGCCAGTCGACAGACTATGTATGGCTACACCTTC
CDR3aa: CASRQTMYGYTF

d_gene: -
abundance: -
v_gene: TRBV6-5
j_gene: TRBJ1-3
CDR3nt: TGTGCCAGCAGTCGGAATAGGGTTTCTGGAAACACCATATATTTT
CDR3aa: CASSRNRVSGNTIYF

d_gene: -
abundance: -
v_gene: TRBV19
j_gene: TRBJ1-3
CDR3nt: TGTGCCAGTAGCCTTGGGGGGTTCGGAAACACCATATATTTT
CDR3aa: CASSLGGFGNTIYF

d_gene: -
abundance: -
v_gene: TRBV6-5
j_gene: TRBJ2-7
CDR3nt: TGTGCCAGCAGTTACGGGGGACCCCTGGGGCAGTACTTC
CDR3aa: CASSYGGPLGQYF

d_gene: -
abundance: -
v_gene: TRBV4-2
j_gene: TRBJ1-4
CDR3nt: TGTGCCAGCAGCCAAGAAGGAGCAGGGAGGGGTTCGGCTAATGAAAAACTGTTTTTT
CDR3aa: CASSQEGAGRGSANEKLFF

d_gene: -
abundance: -
v_gene: TRBV6-2/TRBV6-3
j_gene: TRBJ2-7
CDR3nt: TGTGCCAGCAGTTACTTCCGGGGGCAGGGGAGAACCTACGAGCAGTACTTC
CDR3aa: CASSYFRGQGRTYEQYF

d_gene: -
abundance: -
v_gene: TRBV3-1/TRBV3-2
j_gene: TRBJ1-4
CDR3nt: TGTGCCAGCAGCCATTCCAGCGCAACTAATGAAAAACTGTTTTTT
CDR3aa: CASSHSSATNEKLFF

d_gene: TRBD1
abundance: once
v_gene: TRBV7-2
j_gene: TRBJ1-2
CDR3nt: TGTGCCAGCAGCCCACCGGGACAGAGTCGATATGGCTACACCTTC
CDR3aa: CASSPPGQSRYGYTF

d_gene: -
abundance: -
v_gene: TRBV28
j_gene: TRBJ1-5
CDR3nt: TGTGCCAGCAGTGCGCCTGGGCATCAGCCCCAGCATTTT
CDR3aa: CASSAPGHQPQHF

d_gene: -
abundance: -
v_gene: TRBV18
j_gene: TRBJ2-1
CDR3nt: TGTGCCAGCTCACCGATTACTAGCCCCTACAATGAGCAGTTCTTC
CDR3aa: CASSPITSPYNEQFF

d_gene: -
abundance: -
v_gene: TRBV10-3
j_gene: TRBJ2-7
CDR3nt: TGTGCCATCAGTGCTTTGGACACCAACTCCTACGAGCAGTACTTC
CDR3aa: CAISALDTNSYEQYF

d_gene: -
abundance: -
v_gene: TRBV13
j_gene: TRBJ1-2
CDR3nt: TGTGCCAGCAGCCCCCGGGGGGGGTACGAATATGGTGGCTACACCTTC
CDR3aa: CASSPRGGYEYGGYTF

d_gene: -
abundance: -
v_gene: TRBV19
j_gene: TRBJ2-2
CDR3nt: TGTGCCAGTAGTATAAGAGGGCTAGTTTCGTCCGGGGAGCTGTTTTTT
CDR3aa: CASSIRGLVSSGELFF

d_gene: TRBD1
abundance: -
v_gene: TRBV19
j_gene: TRBJ1-1
CDR3nt: TGTGCCAGTAGTCGCCGGGACAGGGATACTGAAGCTTTCTTT
CDR3aa: CASSRRDRDTEAFF

d_gene: -
abundance: -
v_gene: TRBV27
j_gene: TRBJ1-4
CDR3nt: TGTGCCAGCAGTTTATCGGGACGGACTAATGAAAAACTGTTTTTT
CDR3aa: CASSLSGRTNEKLFF

d_gene: TRBD1
abundance: -
v_gene: TRBV6-5
j_gene: TRBJ1-1
CDR3nt: TGTGCCAGCGAGACAGGGGGCTTGGTAGCTTTCTTT
CDR3aa: CASETGGLVAFF

d_gene: TRBD1
abundance: -
v_gene: TRBV4-2
j_gene: TRBJ1-5
CDR3nt: TGTGCCAGCAGCCAAGTCGACAGGGGCAATCAGCCCCAGCATTTT
CDR3aa: CASSQVDRGNQPQHF

d_gene: -
abundance: -
v_gene: TRBV30
j_gene: TRBJ1-2
CDR3nt: TGTGCCTGGAGTCTTAGCGTTCTCTCCTATGGCTACACCTTC
CDR3aa: CAWSLSVLSYGYTF

d_gene: -
abundance: -
v_gene: TRBV9
j_gene: TRBJ2-7
CDR3nt: TGTGCCAGCAGCGTAGACAGCTCTTACGAGCAGTACTTC
CDR3aa: CASSVDSSYEQYF

d_gene: TRBD2
abundance: once
v_gene: TRBV2
j_gene: TRBJ2-1
CDR3nt: TGTGCCAGCAGGCCACCGGGACTAGCGGACAATGAGCAGTTCTTC
CDR3aa: CASRPPGLADNEQFF

d_gene: -
abundance: -
v_gene: TRBV28
j_gene: TRBJ1-5
CDR3nt: TGTGCCAGCAGCCCGGGACTCAATCAGCCCCAGCATTTT
CDR3aa: CASSPGLNQPQHF

d_gene: TRBD1
abundance: -
v_gene: TRBV5-1
j_gene: TRBJ1-1
CDR3nt: TGCGCCAGCAGTCCAAGGGGGCAGGGGACTGAAGCTTTCTTT
CDR3aa: CASSPRGQGTEAFF

d_gene: TRBD2
abundance: -
v_gene: TRBV13
j_gene: TRBJ2-2
CDR3nt: TGTGCCAGCAGCTTAGAACTAGCGGCCACCGGGGAGCTGTTTTTT
CDR3aa: CASSLELAATGELFF

d_gene: -
abundance: -
v_gene: TRBV6-1
j_gene: TRBJ1-5
CDR3nt: TGTGCCAGCAGTGAACCGGCAGGATATAGCAATCAGCCCCAGCATTTT
CDR3aa: CASSEPAGYSNQPQHF

d_gene: -
abundance: -
v_gene: TRBV7-3
j_gene: TRBJ1-6
CDR3nt: TGTGCCAGCAGCTTTCGGGCGAATTCACCCCTCCACTTT
CDR3aa: CASSFRANSPLHF

d_gene: -
abundance: -
v_gene: TRBV27
j_gene: TRBJ1-4
CDR3nt: TGTGCCAGCAGTTCGGGGGCGGGGGGTGAAAAACTGTTTTTT
CDR3aa: CASSSGAGGEKLFF

d_gene: -
abundance: -
v_gene: TRBV11-3
j_gene: TRBJ2-7
CDR3nt: TGTGCCAGCAGCGAGACTCGAGGGGGCGAGCAGTACTTC
CDR3aa: CASSETRGGEQYF

d_gene: TRBD1
abundance: -
v_gene: TRBV23-1
j_gene: TRBJ1-1
CDR3nt: TGCGCCAGCAGTCAATCGGACAGGGCCCTAAATCCCACTGAAGCTTTCTTT
CDR3aa: CASSQSDRALNPTEAFF

d_gene: TRBD1
abundance: -
v_gene: TRBV7-2
j_gene: TRBJ2-1
CDR3nt: TGTGCCAGCAGCTTAAGACAGGGAGTCAGCAATGAGCAGTTCTTC
CDR3aa: CASSLRQGVSNEQFF

d_gene: TRBD1
abundance: -
v_gene: TRBV6-5
j_gene: TRBJ2-1
CDR3nt: TGTGCCATTCCTTCCGGGACAGGGGCAGACAATGAGCAGTTCTTC
CDR3aa: CAIPSGTGADNEQFF

d_gene: -
abundance: -
v_gene: TRBV10-3
j_gene: TRBJ2-3
CDR3nt: TGTGCCATCAGTGAGTCGCGGGCAGATACGCAGTATTTT
CDR3aa: CAISESRADTQYF

d_gene: TRBD2
abundance: -
v_gene: TRBV2
j_gene: TRBJ2-1
CDR3nt: TGTGCCAGCACCCCGGGACTAGCTTCTACGGGGGAGCAGTTCTTC
CDR3aa: CASTPGLASTGEQFF

d_gene: -
abundance: -
v_gene: TRBV19
j_gene: TRBJ1-5
CDR3nt: TGTGCCAGTAGTCAGGGTCCGAGTCAGCCCCAGCATTTT
CDR3aa: CASSQGPSQPQHF

d_gene: TRBD2
abundance: -
v_gene: TRBV9
j_gene: TRBJ2-7
CDR3nt: TGTGCCAGCAGCTTCCAAGCGGGGGGGCACTACGAGCAGTACTTC
CDR3aa: CASSFQAGGHYEQYF

d_gene: -
abundance: -
v_gene: TRBV12-3/TRBV12-4
j_gene: TRBJ2-6
CDR3nt: TGTGCCAGCACCCAGGTTGGGGCCAACGTCCTGACTTTC
CDR3aa: CASTQVGANVLTF

d_gene: TRBD1
abundance: -
v_gene: TRBV9
j_gene: TRBJ1-6
CDR3nt: TGTGCCAGCAGCGTAGCTGGAGGGACAGGTACTTCACCCCTCCACTTT
CDR3aa: CASSVAGGTGTSPLHF

d_gene: TRBD1
abundance: -
v_gene: TRBV7-8
j_gene: TRBJ2-3
CDR3nt: TGTGCCAGCAGCTCGGGACAGGGTACCGAAGATACGCAGTATTTT
CDR3aa: CASSSGQGTEDTQYF